Presented here are 30 T cell receptor beta chains from one specimen sequenced in a study of T cells after yellow fever vaccination. TCRdb fed the 5' RACE reads into MiXCR, producing one record per CDR3 protein. This sample yields around 340,000 distinct CDR3 sequences, of which around 12% are seen a single time; 3.2% belongs to the top ten. This sample comprised CD4+ T cells sorted from PBMCs, obtained 15 days after the yellow fever booster vaccination. All receptors derive from a man younger than 35 who received the YFV17D yellow fever vaccine.

The chain uses TRBV6-1 and TRBJ2-7, with 7 bases lining up with TRBD1. The junction had 7 bases not matched to a gene; V was cut back by 4 bases and J by 4 bases. Per the germline V gene, CDR1 is MNHNS and CDR2 is SASEGT. The CDR3 runs 14 residues. DNA of the CDR3: TGTGCCAGCAGTGCGGCTGGCAGGGGGTACGAGCAGTACGTC. This translates into CASSAAGRGYEQYV.

This clonotype appeared a single time. Possible read error: a much larger clone is one base away. The chain joins TRBV5-5 to TRBJ1-5; TRBD1 might be the D (5 bases). The CDR3 covers 14 residues. CDR1 SGHKS and CDR2 YYEKEE come from the germline V gene (reference sequence). V was clipped by 4 bases and J by 4 bases, with 12 bases between them. The CDR3 here is CASSPQSGNQPQHF. The DNA of the CDR3 is TGTGCCAGCAGCCCGCAATCAGGGAATCAGCCCCAGCATTTT.

This clonotype was seen more than once but under ten times. The chain employs TRBV6-2 or TRBV6-3 and TRBJ2-7; TRBD2 agrees at 8 bases. The CDR3 runs to 13 residues. CDR1 and CDR2 from the germline V gene are MNHEY and SVGEGT. Germline trimming cut 7 bases from V and 7 bases from J; bases unmatched to any gene: 9. The CDR3 region is CASTPGGGQEQYF. CDR3 DNA sequence: TGTGCCAGCACCCCGGGAGGGGGGCAAGAGCAGTACTTC.

This clonotype was counted a few times. The chain employs TRBV6-1 and TRBJ2-7, with D perhaps matching TRBD2 (6 bases). V was pared by 7 bases and J by 2 bases, with 18 bases between. The CDR3 is 15 amino acids. Germline loops: CDR1 MNHNS, CDR2 SASEGT. The chain's CDR3 is CASNTYPGGAYEQYF. The CDR3 bases are TGTGCCAGCAATACATACCCCGGAGGGGCCTACGAGCAGTACTTC.

This clonotype was seen only a few times. The J gene is TRBJ2-3, the V gene TRBV6-2 or TRBV6-3; perhaps TRBD1 as D (8 bases). Germline CDR1 and CDR2: MNHEY and SVGEGT. The CDR3 spans 12 residues. V was shortened by 10 bases and J by 4 bases, with 12 bases between the two germline ends. The CDR3 here is CATTGGADTQYF. The CDR3 DNA is TGTGCCACCACAGGGGGGGCAGATACGCAGTATTTT.

This clonotype was counted ten times or more. The rearrangement uses TRBV7-2 and TRBJ1-1, with a weak D call TRBD1 (6 bases). Germline V gives CDR1 SGHTA, CDR2 FQGNSA. The CDR3 totals 14 residues. Deletions cut 3 bases from V and 5 bases from J, with 13 bases between. CDR3 nucleotide sequence: TGTGCCAGCAGCTTGGGGGGGGCGACGACTGAAGCTTTCTTT. It translates to CASSLGGATTEAFF.

This clonotype came up a few times. The chain joins TRBV3-1 to TRBJ1-4; D unresolved. Trimming stripped 3 bases from V and 16 bases from J, with 12 bases between. Germline V gives CDR1 LGHDT, CDR2 YNNKEL (reference sequence). The CDR3 covers 11 residues. The CDR3 DNA follows: TGTGCCAGCAGCCAGTCACAGTTCAAGTTTTTT. Its translation is CASSQSQFKFF.

This clonotype showed up many times. The CDR3, as DNA: TGTGCCAGTAGTAATCGGGACAGGGTACGAGAAAAACTGTTTTTT. Its translation: CASSNRDRVREKLFF. The chain links TRBV19 to TRBJ1-4, with 9 bases fitting TRBD1. In germline, CDR1 is LNHDA, CDR2 SQIVND (reference sequence). With V trimmed by 4 bases and J by 8 bases, 8 bases remained unmatched. This CDR3 spans 15 amino acids.

V and J are TRBV4-3 and TRBJ2-1, with TRBD2 matching 10 bases. Trimming took 5 bases from V and 7 from J; bases not matched to a gene: 8. This CDR3 region has 15 residues. CDR1 and CDR2 (germline): LGHNA, YSLEER. The CDR3 loop reads CASSKAGGLVNEQFF. The CDR3 coding sequence is TGCGCCAGCAGCAAAGCGGGGGGGCTTGTAAATGAGCAGTTCTTC.

This clonotype appeared a single time. The rearrangement links TRBV6-5 to TRBJ2-7; TRBD2 aligns across 15 bases. There are 18 residues in the CDR3. The germline CDR1 and CDR2 sequences are MNHEY and SVGAGI. V gave up 5 bases and J gave up 2 bases; unmatched junction bases: 10. The CDR3 loop reads CASSTRTSGGAAAYEQYF. The CDR3 coding sequence is TGTGCCAGCAGTACACGGACTAGCGGGGGGGCGGCGGCCTACGAGCAGTACTTC.

This clonotype was detected only a few times. V and J are TRBV6-5 and TRBJ1-2; 9 positions match TRBD1. Per germline, CDR1 MNHEY and CDR2 SVGAGI. This CDR3 region has 13 residues. The trim removed 6 bases at V and 3 bases at J, leaving 2 bases unmatched. The CDR3 DNA reads as TGTGCCAGCAGACAGGGGGCCCACTATGGCTACACCTTC. Amino acids: CASRQGAHYGYTF.

The chain has TRBV19 and TRBJ2-5; TRBD1 agrees at 9 bases. J was trimmed by 5 bases and V by 6 bases; bases with no gene match: 7. This CDR3 spans 14 amino acids. Germline lookup yields CDR1 LNHDA and CDR2 SQIVND (reference sequence). CDR3 loop: CASRRGQGTETQYF. The CDR3 coding sequence is TGTGCCAGTAGGCGCGGACAGGGGACGGAGACCCAGTACTTC.

This rearrangement joins TRBV28 to TRBJ1-2; D unresolved. CDR1 MDHEN and CDR2 SYDVKM come from the germline V gene. V was pared by 1 base and J by 11 bases, with 11 bases between. This CDR3 is built from 12 residues. The CDR3 bases are TGTGCCAGCAGTTTATTCGGTACCCGGTACACCTTC. This codes for CASSLFGTRYTF.

The chain's CDR3 is CAISPAFESNQPQHF. As DNA, the CDR3 is TGTGCCATCAGCCCGGCCTTCGAGAGCAATCAGCCCCAGCATTTT. V usage is TRBV10-3 and J usage is TRBJ1-5, with D unresolved. The V end was cut by 6 bases, the J end by 1 base, with 13 bases between. CDR3 length equals 15 residues. CDR1 and CDR2 from the germline V gene are ENHRY and SYGVKD.

This clonotype has ten or more counts. This is likely a read error, given that the CDR3 carries no conserved phenylalanine or tryptophan at its end. No DNA is shown, since the ends of the CDR3 on it are uncertain; the CDR3 is the one TCRdb lists. This chain uses TRBV29-1 with TRBJ1-2. CDR1 and CDR2 (germline): SQVTM, ANQGSEA. The CDR3 totals 10 residues, both ends included. CDR3: CSVDSRDFLS.

This clonotype was recorded only once. V and J are TRBV4-2 and TRBJ1-1; D is unresolved. The V and J ends lost 0 bases and 5 bases respectively, with 7 bases between them. Germline CDR1 LGHNA, CDR2 YNFKEQ. The CDR3 contains 13 residues. CDR3 DNA sequence: TGTGCCAGCAGCCAAGATCTTGAAACTGAAGCTTTCTTT. Translation: CASSQDLETEAFF.

The chain has TRBV6-2 or TRBV6-3 and TRBJ2-3; the D gene is possibly TRBD1 (6 bases). CDR1 MNHEY and CDR2 SVGEGT come from the germline V gene. Trimming removed 5 bases at V and 4 bases at J, with 13 bases between. The CDR3 has 14 amino acids. The CDR3 DNA reads as TGTGCCAGCAGTACGGGACATCCGGCAGATACGCAGTATTTT. Its translation is CASSTGHPADTQYF.

About this clonotype: One junction end disagrees with the germline gene, perhaps due to a read error. The V gene is TRBV7-9, the J gene TRBJ1-2; tentative D call: TRBD1 (5 bases). The CDR3 contains 12 residues. Germline lookup yields CDR1 SEHNR and CDR2 FQNEAQ (reference sequence). The CDR3 spells CASSIAGRGYTF. The CDR3, as DNA: TGTGCCAGCAGCATAGCAGGGCGGGGCTACACCTTC.

The chain carries TRBV20-1 and TRBJ2-5; the match to TRBD2 covers 10 bases. This CDR3 region has 14 residues. V lost 4 bases and J lost 3; bases outside the gene matches: 5. Germline-derived CDR1 and CDR2 are DFQATT and SNEGSKA (reference sequence). CDR3 in DNA: TGCAGTGCTACGGCTAGCGGGGGAAAAGAGACCCAGTACTTC. Amino acid sequence: CSATASGGKETQYF.

This clonotype occurred many times. The chain recombines TRBV5-1 with TRBJ2-6; D gene unclear. V dropped 5 bases and J dropped 0 bases, with 6 bases sitting between them. CDR1 and CDR2 from the germline V gene are SGHRS and YFSETQ. The length of the CDR3 is 14 residues. The CDR3 coding sequence is TGCGCCAGCAGGGATTCCTCTGGGGCCAACGTCCTGACTTTC. The encoded protein is CASRDSSGANVLTF.

V and J are TRBV6-5 and TRBJ1-2; TRBD1 might be the D (6 bases). Trimming removed 2 bases from V and 6 bases from J, with 10 bases in between. The CDR3 contains 13 residues. CDR1 is MNHEY and CDR2 is SVGAGI in the germline V gene. Here the CDR3 reads CASSYPGGHGYTF. The CDR3 bases are TGTGCCAGCAGTTACCCCGGGGGCCATGGCTACACCTTC.

This clonotype showed up many times. CDR3 loop: CASSPHLDTQYF. DNA for the CDR3: TGTGCCAGCAGCCCCCACTTAGATACGCAGTATTTT. V and J are TRBV7-2 and TRBJ2-3; D gene unclear. The CDR3 covers 12 residues. Trimming removed 5 bases from V and 5 bases from J, with 8 bases in between. The germline V gene has CDR1 SGHTA and CDR2 FQGNSA.

The CDR3, as DNA: TGTGCCAGCAGCGTAGCTTCATCGAGCGGGGCCCCCTACAATGAGCAGTTCTTC. It is translated as CASSVASSSGAPYNEQFF. This chain links TRBV9 with TRBJ2-1; 7 bases are a match to TRBD2. Trimming took 0 bases from V and 2 from J; bases not matched to a gene: 11. The CDR3 is 18 amino acids. The germline gives CDR1 SGDLS, CDR2 YYNGEE. Full variable domain (outside the CDR3, taken from reference TRBV9 and TRBJ2-1): DSGVTQTPKHLITATGQRVTLRCSPRSGDLSVYWYQQSLDQGLQFLIQYYNGEERAKGNILERFSAQQFPDLHSELNLSSLELGDSALYFCASSVASSSGAPYNEQFFGPGTRLTVL.

This clonotype was observed a handful of times. The rearrangement links TRBV28 to TRBJ2-3; 8 positions agree with TRBD2. Trimming at V came to 0 bases and at J to 2 bases, leaving 4 bases not matched to a gene. This CDR3 spans 16 amino acids. CDR1 is MDHEN, CDR2 SYDVKM, per germline. CDR3: CASSLWRGGPTDTQYF. In DNA, the CDR3 is TGTGCCAGCAGTTTATGGCGCGGGGGGCCCACAGATACGCAGTATTTT.

There are many counts of this clonotype. J is TRBJ2-5 and V is TRBV5-1, with D perhaps matching TRBD2 (6 bases). Germline V gives CDR1 SGHRS, CDR2 YFSETQ. Trimming stripped 2 bases from V and 5 bases from J, with 13 bases between. The CDR3 runs to 14 residues. The CDR3 loop reads CASSLIPAGETQYF. The CDR3 nucleotides read TGCGCCAGCAGCTTAATTCCTGCGGGGGAGACCCAGTACTTC.

This clonotype has a count of ten or more. The rearrangement links TRBV18 to TRBJ2-1, with D unclear. Germline V gives CDR1 KGHSH, CDR2 LQKENI. This CDR3 has 12 amino acids. V lost 2 bases and J 5 bases, leaving 4 bases between the germline ends. CDR3 region: CASSPWDNEQFF. The CDR3, as DNA: TGTGCCAGCTCACCATGGGACAATGAGCAGTTCTTC. The complete variable domain, with remaining parts taken from reference TRBV18 and TRBJ2-1, reads NAGVMQNPRHLVRRRGQEARLRCSPMKGHSHVYWYRQLPEEGLKFMVYLQKENIIDESGMPKERFSAEFPKEGPSILRIQQVVRGDSAAYFCASSPWDNEQFFGPGTRLTVL.

CDR3 DNA sequence: TGCGCCAGCACGGGGGGCCGCACAGATACGCAGTATTTT. It yields the protein CASTGGRTDTQYF. V usage is TRBV5-1 and J usage is TRBJ2-3; the D gene is possibly TRBD2 (7 bases). V was cut by 6 bases and J by 1 base, with 9 bases left in between. CDR1 is SGHRS and CDR2 is YFSETQ in the germline V gene. This CDR3 has 13 residues.

This clonotype showed up just a few times. The V gene is TRBV5-5, the J gene TRBJ1-3, with D perhaps matching TRBD1 (5 bases). The V end lost 0 bases, the J end lost 4 bases, and 11 bases lay between the germline ends. CDR1 is SGHKS and CDR2 is YYEKEE in the germline V gene (reference sequence). The CDR3 sequence is 15 residues long. CDR3 sequence reads: CASSLGRGPGNTIYF. The CDR3 DNA sequence: TGTGCCAGCAGCTTGGGGCGGGGACCAGGAAACACCATATATTTT.

This clonotype was seen a handful of times. The chain employs TRBV5-1 and TRBJ1-1, with TRBD1 identical over 7 bases. The CDR3 sequence is 12 residues long. Losses at the gene ends were 0 bases for V and 11 bases for J; bases not matched to a gene: 4. Germline CDR1 reads SGHRS; CDR2 reads YFSETQ. CDR3 nucleotides: TGCGCCAGCAGCTTGGTGGGACAGTTGGCTTTCTTT. It yields the protein CASSLVGQLAFF. Full variable domain (rest looked up from reference TRBV5-1 and TRBJ1-1): KAGVTQTPRYLIKTRGQQVTLSCSPISGHRSVSWYQQTPGQGLQFLFEYFSETQRNKGNFPGRFSGRQFSNSRSEMNVSTLELGDSALYLCASSLVGQLAFFGQGTRLTVV.

Many counts were recorded for this clonotype. The chain is built from TRBV10-3 and TRBJ2-5; D possibly uses TRBD1 or TRBD2 (6 bases each). Trimming removed 0 bases at V and 3 bases at J, with 14 bases between. The germline CDR1 and CDR2 sequences are ENHRY and SYGVKD. This CDR3 spans 16 amino acids. The CDR3 coding sequence is TGTGCCATCAGTGAGTCCGACTCGGGGGCGGAAGAGACCCAGTACTTC. It specifies CAISESDSGAEETQYF.